The next 32 T cell receptor beta chains were all read from a single sample in a study of CXCR3-negative and CXCR3-positive naive CD8 T cells. Each TRB cDNA library was prepared by 5' RACE (with UMI labels). TCRdb re-analyzed the 5' RACE reads; it lists each CDR3 protein once, without DNA. The table lists 84,000 or so distinct CDR3 sequences. The sequenced material came from naive CXCR3- CD8+ T cells from blood. Specified subset: CD45RO-CCR7+CD27+CD95- naive CD8+ T cells lacking CXCR3 (TNR3-). The receptor set was obtained from a human donor in good health. Some clones in this sample may be carry-over from other donors' samples.

The chain is built from TRBV4-3 and TRBJ2-7; TCRdb indicates TRBD2, and absent DNA this call remains unverified. The length of the CDR3 is 15 residues. Germline CDR1 LGHNA, CDR2 YSLEER. This CDR3 reads CASSHGRATSYEQYF.

The genes are TRBV20-1 and TRBJ2-3; TCRdb's assignment of TRBD2 cannot be checked, as there is no DNA. Germline CDR1 reads DFQATT; CDR2 reads SNEGSKA (reference sequence). The CDR3 length is 15 residues. The CDR3 loop reads CSAEPAGGPPEAQYF.

J is TRBJ2-5 and V is TRBV3-1. CDR1 is LGHDT, CDR2 YNNKEL, per germline (reference sequence). The CDR3 runs 14 residues. CDR3 protein: CASSQGLGQETQYF.

The V call is TRBV6-5, the J call TRBJ2-1; checking the TCRdb D call of TRBD2 is not possible without DNA. This CDR3 has 14 amino acids. In germline, CDR1 is MNHEY, CDR2 SVGAGI. CDR3: CASSSSGRVNEQFF.

This chain uses TRBV28 with TRBJ2-2; TCRdb reports TRBD1, a call that lacks DNA to check it against. Germline V gene data show CDR1 as MDHEN and CDR2 as SYDVKM. The CDR3 covers 14 residues. The CDR3 sequence is CASSFGRGAGELFF.

The chain uses TRBV29-1 and TRBJ1-5. The CDR3 extends over 14 amino acids. In germline, CDR1 is SQVTM, CDR2 ANQGSEA. The chain's CDR3 is CSVEAWRGNQPQHF.

The chain uses TRBV9 and TRBJ2-7; TCRdb lists TRBD1, though no DNA is available to test this call. CDR3 length: 15 amino acids. The V gene's germline CDR1 is SGDLS and CDR2 YYNGEE. The CDR3 spells CASRVAPGGGYEQYF.

The chain's CDR3 is CASSPGQGYNQPQHF. The chain carries TRBV6-5 and TRBJ1-5; checking the TCRdb D call of TRBD1 is not possible without DNA. Germline CDR1 reads MNHEY; CDR2 reads SVGAGI. This CDR3 is 15 amino acids long.

The J gene is TRBJ2-1, the V gene TRBV14. Germline loops: CDR1 SGHDN, CDR2 FVKESK. This CDR3 is built from 17 residues. CDR3 sequence: CASSQDLGGVYLDEQFF. Based on the CDR3 plus reference TRBV14 and TRBJ2-1, the full variable domain is EAGVTQFPSHSVIEKGQTVTLRCDPISGHDNLYWYRRVMGKEIKFLLHFVKESKQDESGMPNNRFLAERTGGTYSTLKVQPAELEDSGVYFCASSQDLGGVYLDEQFFGPGTRLTVL.

This rearrangement joins TRBV10-3 to TRBJ1-1; TCRdb outputs TRBD1, but without DNA this stays unchecked. The germline V gene has CDR1 ENHRY and CDR2 SYGVKD. The CDR3 is 15 amino acids. CDR3 residues: CAISALGGMNTEAFF.

The chain is built from TRBV6-5 and TRBJ2-3; without DNA, the TCRdb call of TRBD2 cannot be checked. Germline loops: CDR1 MNHEY, CDR2 SVGAGI. CDR3 length: 16 residues. The CDR3 spells CASSSGREDLEDTQYF.

This chain uses TRBV7-9 with TRBJ2-7. Germline V gene lookup returns CDR1 SEHNR and CDR2 FQNEAQ (reference sequence). CDR3 length: 14 amino acids. This CDR3 is CASSLVGRSYEQYF.

The CDR3 loop reads CASSEEAAKRNEQFF. V gene TRBV2 combines with J gene TRBJ2-1; TCRdb's D call, TRBD2, is unchecked because there is no DNA. Germline CDR1 and CDR2: SNHLY and FYNNEI. The CDR3 loop spans 15 amino acids.

The chain uses TRBV28 and TRBJ2-2; lacking DNA, the TRBD1 call made by TCRdb goes unchecked. CDR1 MDHEN and CDR2 SYDVKM come from the germline V gene. The CDR3 covers 14 residues. The CDR3 reads CASHAPLGTGELFF.

The rearrangement links TRBV7-2 to TRBJ2-3. The CDR3 consists of 15 residues. Looked up from germline, CDR1 is SGHTA and CDR2 is FQGNSA. This CDR3 is CASSLGVLSTDTQYF. Looking up the rest from reference TRBV7-2 and TRBJ2-3 gives the full variable domain: GAGVSQSPSNKVTEKGKDVELRCDPISGHTALYWYRQSLGQGLEFLIYFQGNSAPDKSGLPSDRFSAERTGGSVSTLTIQRTQQEDSAVYLCASSLGVLSTDTQYFGPGTRLTVL.

V is TRBV7-9 and J is TRBJ2-7; TCRdb picks TRBD1, but there is no DNA to check that call. The CDR3 is 16 amino acids. Germline lookup yields CDR1 SEHNR and CDR2 FQNEAQ (reference sequence). CDR3 sequence: CASSLPRTGPPGEQYF.

The V and J genes are TRBV4-3 and TRBJ2-7. Germline CDR1 and CDR2: LGHNA and YSLEER. The CDR3 contains 13 residues. CDR3 in amino acids: CASSQDYTYEQYF.

The chain couples TRBV29-1 to TRBJ1-1. In germline, CDR1 is SQVTM, CDR2 ANQGSEA. The CDR3 contains 13 residues. The CDR3 region is CSVVRREGTEAFF.

The rearrangement joins TRBV15 to TRBJ1-2; TCRdb's D call of TRBD1 is untestable without DNA. Germline CDR1 and CDR2: LNHNV and YYDKDF (reference sequence). This CDR3 region has 15 residues. CDR3 sequence: CATSDRDRVSYGYTF. Combining the CDR3 with reference TRBV15 and TRBJ1-2 gives the whole variable domain DAMVIQNPRYQVTQFGKPVTLSCSQTLNHNVMYWYQQKSSQAPKLLFHYYDKDFNNEADTPDNFQSRRPNTSFCFLDIRSPGLGDTAMYLCATSDRDRVSYGYTFGSGTRLTVV.

This sequence joins TRBV2 and TRBJ2-1; TCRdb returns TRBD2, unconfirmable since there is no DNA. The germline V gene has CDR1 SNHLY and CDR2 FYNNEI. The CDR3 covers 16 residues. The CDR3 sequence is CASSDEGAYSYNEQFF.

This chain uses TRBV29-1 with TRBJ2-7; the TCRdb call, TRBD2, lacks DNA for checking. CDR1 is SQVTM, CDR2 ANQGSEA, per germline. The CDR3 extends over 14 amino acids. The CDR3 region is CSVELTSGSYEQYF.

J is TRBJ2-2 and V is TRBV11-3; TCRdb picks TRBD1, but there is no DNA to check that call. The CDR3 loop spans 18 amino acids. CDR1 is SGHNT and CDR2 is YENEEA in the germline V gene. The CDR3 reads CASSPLDWGEKNTGELFF.

The chain recombines TRBV7-8 with TRBJ2-3; without DNA, the TCRdb call of TRBD2 cannot be checked. The germline gives CDR1 SGHVS, CDR2 FQNEAQ. The length of the CDR3 is 17 residues. The CDR3: CASSLALRGGSTDTQYF.

J is TRBJ2-7 and V is TRBV28; TCRdb selects TRBD1, and the lack of DNA leaves this call unchecked. Germline CDR1 and CDR2: MDHEN and SYDVKM. This CDR3 region has 15 residues. This CDR3 reads CASSPGQVGTYEQYF.

This chain's CDR3 is CAISESETAYGYTF. The J gene is TRBJ1-2, the V gene TRBV10-3. Germline V gene lookup returns CDR1 ENHRY and CDR2 SYGVKD. The CDR3 totals 14 residues.

This chain uses TRBV21-1 with TRBJ1-1. TRBV21-1 is labeled a pseudogene. The CDR3 covers 17 residues. The CDR3 loop is CASSKKEGRRRNTEAFF.

The chain joins TRBV4-2 to TRBJ2-5; lacking DNA, the TRBD1 call made by TCRdb goes unchecked. The CDR3 extends over 15 amino acids. Germline lookup yields CDR1 LGHNA and CDR2 YNFKEQ. The CDR3 loop reads CASSLGQGLQETQYF.

This chain joins TRBV7-9 and TRBJ2-3. Germline lookup yields CDR1 SEHNR and CDR2 FQNEAQ (reference sequence). The CDR3 length is 13 residues. Here the CDR3 reads CASSSDITDTQYF.

V is TRBV2 and J is TRBJ1-1; TCRdb picks TRBD1, but there is no DNA to check that call. CDR3 length equals 13 residues. In germline, CDR1 is SNHLY, CDR2 FYNNEI. Here the CDR3 reads CAIRDSIDTEAFF. Using reference TRBV2 and TRBJ1-1 for the parts outside the CDR3, the full variable domain is EPEVTQTPSHQVTQMGQEVILRCVPISNHLYFYWYRQILGQKVEFLVSFYNNEISEKSEIFDDQFSVERPDGSNFTLKIRSTKLEDSAMYFCAIRDSIDTEAFFGQGTRLTVV.

This chain joins TRBV7-9 and TRBJ2-7. CDR1 is SEHNR and CDR2 is FQNEAQ in the germline V gene (reference sequence). The CDR3 is 15 residues long. Here the CDR3 reads CASSLGPGGSYEQYF.

This chain uses TRBV6-2 or TRBV6-3 with TRBJ2-2; TCRdb reports TRBD1, a call that lacks DNA to check it against. The CDR3 has 15 residues. CDR1 and CDR2 from the germline V gene are MNHEY and SVGEGT. The CDR3 sequence: CASRPQGAVTGELFF.

V usage is TRBV10-1 and J usage is TRBJ2-7. CDR3 length: 13 residues. CDR1 is WNHNN, CDR2 SYGVQD, per germline (reference sequence). The CDR3 protein is CASSPGGAYEQYF.